The T cell receptor (beta chain) described here comes from a study of preoperative IRX-2 immunotherapy in early breast cancer. The CDR3 length is 13 residues. V was cut by 4 bases and J by 3 bases, with 9 bases left in between. Germline assignment: CDR1 KGHSH and CDR2 LQKENI. Repertoires were generated with immunoSEQ multiplex PCR, while TCRdb's copy carries only in-frame clones and drops some. This table has 39,000 or so clones, around 77% appearing once. Treatment given: preoperative locoregional IRX-2 cytokine immunotherapy. Patients received preoperative, locoregional IRX-2 cytokine immunotherapy in a phase Ib study.

This sequence was found in a human donor with breast cancer. V is TRBV18 and J is TRBJ1-2, with D hard to call. This specimen was tumor tissue, taken after IRX-2 immunotherapy. The CDR3 coding sequence is TGTGCCAGCTCACGGGAGGGAGACTATGGCTACACCTTC. Amino acids: CASSREGDYGYTF.